Listed here are 11 T cell receptor beta chains from one sample, sequenced in a study of blood T cell repertoires in COVID-19 (dated by TCRdb to 2019 to 2021). The library came from the immunoSEQ multiplex PCR assay. This immuneACCESS table, as held by TCRdb, lists in-frame sequences with V and J called but not all clones. Of the missing ones, under half trace to an unresolved V gene in checked studies; the others have no known cause. The sample table lists about 28,000 clones, 85% of them with a count of one. The ten largest clones take up about 23% of the sample. Material for sequencing was peripheral blood. The receptors here all came from a human donor in a cohort sampled during active COVID-19.

The chain links TRBV13 to TRBJ1-4; 8 positions agree with TRBD1. The CDR3 runs to 14 residues. The V gene's germline CDR1 is PRHDT and CDR2 FYEKMQ (reference sequence). V shed 6 bases and J 6 bases; nucleotides not matched to a gene: 6. The CDR3 DNA reads as TGTGCCAGCAGGCGACAGGGGCGGGATGAAAAACTGTTTTTT. This translates into CASRRQGRDEKLFF.

This clone occurred once. The genes are TRBV5-1 and TRBJ1-3; 7 bases fit TRBD1. V shed 4 bases, J shed 5 bases, and the junction held 15 bases outside the gene matches. The CDR3 length is 17 residues. Germline V gene lookup returns CDR1 SGHRS and CDR2 YFSETQ. CDR3 bases: TGCGCCAGCAGCCCCGCGGCCAGACAGGGAACGAGAAACACCATATATTTT. Translating gives CASSPAARQGTRNTIYF.

The rearrangement links TRBV5-1 to TRBJ2-1; TRBD1 agrees at 10 bases. J lost 5 bases, V lost 4 bases, and 6 bases had no gene match. CDR1 and CDR2 from the germline V gene are SGHRS and YFSETQ. The CDR3 contains 15 residues. The CDR3 DNA sequence: TGCGCCAGCAGCCGAGACAGGGGGCTCGACAATGAGCAGTTCTTC. Encoded protein: CASSRDRGLDNEQFF.

This clone is a singleton in its sample. This chain's CDR3 is CASSLSGTPSLYF. The CDR3 bases are TGTGCCAGCAGTTTATCGGGGACACCAAGTCTATACTTC. The genes are TRBV27 and TRBJ2-7; possible D gene TRBD1, 6 bases. Trimming took off 0 bases at V and 13 bases at J, with 16 bases between the two ends. The CDR3 loop spans 13 amino acids. Germline CDR1 reads MNHEY; CDR2 reads SMNVEV (reference sequence).

The J gene is TRBJ1-1, the V gene TRBV15; the D is unclear. The V and J ends lost 0 bases and 0 bases respectively, with 8 bases between them. Germline CDR1 reads LNHNV; CDR2 reads YYDKDF (reference sequence). This CDR3 has 15 amino acids. The CDR3 loop reads CATSRDPGMNTEAFF. The CDR3 region has the DNA TGTGCCACCAGCAGAGATCCGGGGATGAACACTGAAGCTTTCTTT.

The rearrangement links TRBV9 to TRBJ2-5; 11 bases match TRBD2. CDR1 SGDLS and CDR2 YYNGEE come from the germline V gene. This CDR3 is built from 16 residues. J gave up 2 bases and V 4 bases, and 7 bases lay outside the gene matches. This CDR3 reads CASSPLLAGGQETQYF. CDR3 nucleotide sequence: TGTGCCAGCAGCCCCCTCCTAGCGGGGGGACAAGAGACCCAGTACTTC.

The chain is built from TRBV19 and TRBJ2-1, with 11 bases fitting TRBD2. Germline loops: CDR1 LNHDA, CDR2 SQIVND (reference sequence). J lost 6 bases, V lost 3 bases, and 4 bases had no gene match. The CDR3 is 15 amino acids. Here the CDR3 reads CASSIPSGGLNEQFF. DNA for the CDR3: TGTGCCAGTAGTATCCCTAGCGGGGGGCTCAATGAGCAGTTCTTC.

The V gene is TRBV10-3, the J gene TRBJ2-1; D remains ambiguous. The V gene lost 4 bases and the J gene lost 8 bases, with 9 bases spanning the gap. This CDR3 spans 12 amino acids. Germline V gene sequence: CDR1 ENHRY, CDR2 SYGVKD. In DNA, the CDR3 is TGTGCCATCAGTGTCAAGGCGGATGAGCAGTTCTTC. This codes for CAISVKADEQFF.

A single count supports this clone. The chain recombines TRBV5-1 with TRBJ1-3; D uncertain. Germline V gene sequence: CDR1 SGHRS, CDR2 YFSETQ. Trimming pared 0 bases from V and 2 bases from J, leaving 3 bases between. The CDR3 contains 13 residues. CDR3 DNA sequence: TGCGCCAGCAGCTTGGGAGCTGGAAACACCATATATTTT. This gives the protein CASSLGAGNTIYF. Complete variable domain (other parts from reference TRBV5-1 and TRBJ1-3): KAGVTQTPRYLIKTRGQQVTLSCSPISGHRSVSWYQQTPGQGLQFLFEYFSETQRNKGNFPGRFSGRQFSNSRSEMNVSTLELGDSALYLCASSLGAGNTIYFGEGSWLTVV.

A note on this clone: At one boundary the junction diverges from the germline segment, which might be a read error. The chain combines TRBV7-7 with TRBJ2-4, with TRBD1 as a possible D gene (6 bases). The CDR3 contains 10 residues. Germline V gives CDR1 SSHAT, CDR2 FNYEAQ (reference sequence). The CDR3 coding sequence is TGTGCCAGCGATAGGACAGTTAGGCACTTC. Amino acids: CASDRTVRHF.

The chain has TRBV27 and TRBJ2-7, with D uncertain. Trimming left V 8 bases short and J 0 bases short, with 11 bases between. This CDR3 comprises 13 residues. CDR1 is MNHEY, CDR2 SMNVEV, per germline (reference sequence). The CDR3 protein is CASWPIASYEQYF. CDR3 nucleotides: TGTGCCAGCTGGCCCATCGCCTCCTACGAGCAGTACTTC.